One and the same sample provided the 16 T cell receptor beta chains below, sequenced in a study of cytomegalovirus exposure and HLA in healthy donors. Measured with immunoSEQ multiplex PCR; TCRdb has only the in-frame clones, and not every one. Among some 68,000 clones listed, approximately 97% were seen once. Sequencing used PBMCs. The receptors here all came from a man younger than 35 in good health and CMV-seronegative.

The V gene is TRBV9, the J gene TRBJ2-2; 10 bases align to TRBD1. Germline-derived CDR1 and CDR2 are SGDLS and YYNGEE. The CDR3 runs to 15 residues. The V and J ends lost 2 bases and 3 bases, in that order; junction bases with no gene match: 1. The DNA for the CDR3 is TGTGCCAGCAGCGTCGACAGGGGGCACACCGGGGAGCTGTTTTTT. Its protein is CASSVDRGHTGELFF.

This chain uses TRBV25-1 with TRBJ1-2; D is possibly TRBD1 (5 bases). CDR1 and CDR2 (germline): MGHDK, SYGVNS. The CDR3 sequence is 11 residues long. V gave up 4 bases and J gave up 5 bases, with 5 bases separating them. CDR3 amino acids: CASSAGYGYTF. The CDR3 DNA reads TGTGCCAGCAGTGCAGGGTATGGCTACACCTTC.

This chain joins TRBV29-1 and TRBJ2-5; 10 nucleotides agree with TRBD2. The CDR3 is made up of 13 amino acids. The junction had 11 bases not matched to a gene; V was cut back by 4 bases and J by 12 bases. The germline V gene has CDR1 SQVTM and CDR2 ANQGSEA. CDR3 in DNA: TGCAGCGTTGTGCGACTAGCGGGCCCTTATGAGTACTTC. It codes for CSVVRLAGPYEYF.

The V call is TRBV18, the J call TRBJ2-4; 7 bases match TRBD2. Germline V gene data show CDR1 as KGHSH and CDR2 as LQKENI. CDR3 length: 15 amino acids. V was pared by 3 bases and J by 5 bases, with 7 bases of the junction left unmatched. The CDR3 coding sequence is TGTGCCAGCTCACCCCGGAACCTAGCGGAAAACATTCAGTACTTC. Amino acids: CASSPRNLAENIQYF. The full variable domain, in which reference TRBV18 and TRBJ2-4 provide the parts outside the CDR3, is NAGVMQNPRHLVRRRGQEARLRCSPMKGHSHVYWYRQLPEEGLKFMVYLQKENIIDESGMPKERFSAEFPKEGPSILRIQQVVRGDSAAYFCASSPRNLAENIQYFGAGTRLSVL.

The chain uses TRBV27 and TRBJ1-1; D is perhaps TRBD1 (5 bases). CDR1 is MNHEY and CDR2 is SMNVEV in the germline V gene (reference sequence). Deletions cut 3 bases from V and 1 base from J, with 9 bases between. This CDR3 comprises 14 residues. The CDR3 here is CASSLGGTNTEAFF. In nucleotides, the CDR3 is TGTGCCAGCAGTTTGGGCGGGACGAACACTGAAGCTTTCTTT.

J is TRBJ1-1 and V is TRBV9; D gene unclear. This CDR3 is 12 amino acids long. Germline V gives CDR1 SGDLS, CDR2 YYNGEE. V was shortened by 4 bases and J by 3 bases, with 7 bases between the two germline ends. Here the CDR3 DNA reads TGTGCCAGCAGCCCTCCAGACACTGAAGCTTTCTTT. Protein sequence: CASSPPDTEAFF.

The chain has TRBV9 and TRBJ1-6; 7 nucleotides align to TRBD1. The CDR3 sequence is 18 residues long. CDR1 SGDLS and CDR2 YYNGEE come from the germline V gene. The V and J ends lost 1 base and 0 bases, in that order; junction bases with no gene match: 7. The CDR3 DNA sequence: TGTGCCAGCAGCGTATCGGAGGGGGCTAGCTCCTATAATTCACCCCTCCACTTT. Translating gives CASSVSEGASSYNSPLHF.

With respect to this clone: The sample has other DNA sequences that encode this CDR3 too. V and J are TRBV5-8 and TRBJ1-2, with a tentative D call TRBD1 (6 bases). CDR3 length: 13 residues. Trimming took off 5 bases at V and 4 bases at J, with 12 bases between the two ends. CDR1 is SGHTS, CDR2 YDEGEE, per germline. CDR3 DNA: TGTGCCAGCAGTTCCTGGGACACCTATGGCTACACCTTC. This codes for CASSSWDTYGYTF.

The chain carries TRBV11-3 and TRBJ2-5; 8 bases line up with TRBD2. The CDR3 sequence is 15 residues long. The junction had 6 bases not matched to a gene; V was cut back by 5 bases and J by 1 base. CDR1 is SGHNT and CDR2 is YENEEA in the germline V gene. The CDR3 protein is CASSPRTSSQETQYF. The CDR3 nucleotides read TGTGCCAGCAGCCCCCGGACTAGCTCCCAAGAGACCCAGTACTTC.

The V call is TRBV4-1, the J call TRBJ1-1; D is possibly TRBD1 (6 bases). Germline loops: CDR1 MGHRA, CDR2 YSYEKL. V gave up 4 bases and J gave up 0 bases, with 21 bases separating them. The length of the CDR3 is 18 residues. The CDR3 is CASSLKNRVLSMNTEAFF. DNA of the CDR3: TGCGCCAGCAGCCTAAAGAACAGGGTGTTGTCCATGAACACTGAAGCTTTCTTT.

The chain recombines TRBV29-1 with TRBJ2-3; TRBD1 matches at 8 bases. Per germline, CDR1 SQVTM and CDR2 ANQGSEA. This CDR3 spans 16 amino acids. V lost 7 bases, J lost 1 base, and 13 bases stayed unmatched. CDR3 sequence reads: CSAAPGRGQGTDTQYF. Here the CDR3 DNA reads TGCAGCGCCGCCCCCGGCCGGGGACAGGGCACAGATACGCAGTATTTT.

This chain uses TRBV18 with TRBJ2-2, with a possible D match to TRBD1 (5 bases). Looked up from germline, CDR1 is KGHSH and CDR2 is LQKENI. This CDR3 has 14 residues. Trimming shortened V by 4 bases and J by 4 bases, and 10 bases separated the two germline ends. In DNA form, the CDR3 reads TGTGCCAGCTCACTTCGACAGAGCACCGGGGAGCTGTTTTTT. Its translation: CASSLRQSTGELFF.

The J gene is TRBJ2-3, the V gene TRBV11-2; no reliable D call. Germline V gene lookup returns CDR1 SGHAT and CDR2 FQNNGV. This CDR3 contains 13 residues. With 1 base removed from V and 4 bases from J, the gap between germline ends came to 6 bases. The CDR3 DNA reads TGTGCCAGCAGCTTAGCTCCCCCAGATACGCAGTATTTT. It is translated as CASSLAPPDTQYF.

The genes are TRBV29-1 and TRBJ2-2, with 8 bases that match TRBD2. Germline V CDR1 and CDR2: SQVTM, ANQGSEA. The CDR3 length is 15 residues. Trimming at V came to 3 bases and at J to 2 bases, leaving 5 bases not matched to a gene. The CDR3 loop is CSVETSVENTGELFF. CDR3 DNA: TGCAGCGTTGAGACTAGCGTCGAAAACACCGGGGAGCTGTTTTTT.

This chain connects TRBV4-1 to TRBJ2-3, with TRBD1 matching 8 bases. With V trimmed by 1 base and J by 3 bases, 0 bases remained unmatched. The CDR3 extends over 14 amino acids. The V gene's germline CDR1 is MGHRA and CDR2 YSYEKL. The CDR3 loop is CASSQGTGTDTQYF. The CDR3 DNA reads TGCGCCAGCAGCCAAGGGACAGGGACAGATACGCAGTATTTT.

The chain couples TRBV21-1 to TRBJ1-1; TRBD1, as called in the table, went unchecked against the DNA. TRBV21-1 has pseudogene status. The CDR3 spans 17 residues. CDR3 sequence: CASSQRKGGHTNTEAFF. CDR3 sequence (DNA): TGTGCCAGCAGCCAAAGAAAAGGGGGACACACGAACACTGAAGCTTTCTTT.